This T cell receptor (beta chain) originates from a study of identical twins. Study-level results: Surplus twin overlap in beta out-of-frame sequences was less pronounced. Cord blood beta clonotypes that were abundant carried fewer insertions, and memory repertoires showed no such trend.

All of the donors were Caucasians in good health. With template switching, a universal primer site was added, and the cDNA carried unique molecular identifiers. TCRdb used MiXCR to reprocess the 5' RACE reads, holding one entry per CDR3 protein. The sample has around 650,000 distinct CDR3 sequences, roughly 7.2% seen once. After removal of 1 base from V and 6 bases from J, the junction contained 6 bases not matched to a gene. The CDR3 consists of 15 residues. This clonotype was counted many times. Its antigen is not identified. These same data were also listed under a study on yellow fever vaccine responses in identical twins.

The genes are TRBV12-3 or TRBV12-4 and TRBJ2-3, with 8 bases fitting TRBD1. The sample comprised PBMCs. This receptor was obtained from a woman between 18 and 29 years old in good health. The CDR3, as DNA: TGTGCCAGCAGTTTAGGGACAGGGTCACCGGATACGCAGTATTTT. Translated: CASSLGTGSPDTQYF.